This T cell receptor beta chain was observed in a study of blood T cell repertoires in COVID-19. Study background: Specimens from acute and convalescent COVID-19 originated in the United States, Italy and Spain.

Original data processing: Amplifying reference gene primers gave estimates of nucleated cell counts. Sequenced by immunoSEQ multiplex PCR; TCRdb stores in-frame clones only, minus some. The V and J calls and clone size are taken from that table; D and trimming were inferred from the DNA. The sample yields approximately 100,000 clones, around 82% seen once. As to this clone: Other nucleotide sequences from this sample produce the same CDR3.

The CDR3 runs to 15 residues. In germline, CDR1 is SGHTA, CDR2 FQGNSA. V shed 2 bases and J 1 base; nucleotides not matched to a gene: 1. This clonotype was sampled from a human donor in a cohort sampled during active COVID-19. The chain combines TRBV7-2 with TRBJ2-2; 7 bases line up with TRBD1. Sequenced: peripheral blood. In DNA form, the CDR3 reads TGTGCCAGCAGCTTAAGACAGGGGAACACCGGGGAGCTGTTTTTT. This codes for CASSLRQGNTGELFF.